Each of the 10 T cell receptor beta chains below was sequenced from the same sample in a study of OX40 agonist ivuxolimab in advanced cancers. TCRdb's copy holds only in-frame clones and misses some; the assay was immunoSEQ multiplex PCR. This sample carries tens of thousands of clones, approximately 80% of them seen once, and the ten largest clones take approximately 1.2%. Specimen: CD4+ or CD8+ T cells sorted from blood, collected in a trial of the OX40 agonist ivuxolimab. The receptors were gathered from an adult with an advanced solid tumor such as melanoma, head and neck, liver or kidney cancer.

The chain employs TRBV7-9 and TRBJ1-1; the match to TRBD1 covers 7 bases. Germline trimming cut 4 bases from V and 3 bases from J; bases unmatched to any gene: 2. CDR1 is SEHNR and CDR2 is FQNEAQ in the germline V gene (reference sequence). This CDR3 comprises 13 residues. CDR3 in amino acids: CASSYDRDTEAFF. As DNA, the CDR3 is TGTGCCAGCAGCTACGACAGGGACACTGAAGCTTTCTTT.

The V call is TRBV5-6, the J call TRBJ2-5; possible D gene TRBD1, 7 bases. The CDR3 extends over 14 amino acids. Trimming removed 4 bases at V and 2 bases at J, with 12 bases between. Germline lookup yields CDR1 SGHDT and CDR2 YYEEEE. The CDR3 DNA reads as TGTGCCAGCAGCCCGGCGGGACAGCAAGAGACCCAGTACTTC. Translated: CASSPAGQQETQYF.

With regard to this clone: A read error may explain this, as a much larger clone is one base away. The CDR3 DNA reads TGTGCCAGCAGTCGCGGCTACGAGCAGTACTTC. Its protein is CASSRGYEQYF. V usage is TRBV6-5 and J usage is TRBJ2-7; D remains ambiguous. Germline V CDR1 and CDR2: MNHEY, SVGAGI. The V end was cut by 5 bases, the J end by 3 bases, with 5 bases between. This CDR3 is 11 amino acids long.

The chain is built from TRBV12-2 and TRBJ1-2; TRBD1 is taken as the D call from the table, unchecked against the DNA. TRBV12-2 represents a pseudogene. The CDR3 covers 16 residues. This CDR3 reads CASRFFGTGRSYGYTF. CDR3 nucleotides: TGTGCAAGTCGCTTTTTTGGGACAGGGAGAAGCTATGGCTACACCTTC.

This clone showed up just a few times. This chain links TRBV19 with TRBJ2-1, with 8 positions matching TRBD2. The length of the CDR3 is 18 residues. CDR1 is LNHDA, CDR2 SQIVND, per germline (reference sequence). The V gene end was trimmed by 2 bases and the J gene end by 7 bases; junction bases not matched to a gene: 16. CDR3 protein: CASSITWTGGIPANEQFF. The CDR3 nucleotides read TGTGCCAGTAGTATAACCTGGACGGGGGGGATCCCTGCGAATGAGCAGTTCTTC. The variable domain in full, with the rest retrieved from reference TRBV19 and TRBJ2-1, is DGGITQSPKYLFRKEGQNVTLSCEQNLNHDAMYWYRQDPGQGLRLIYYSQIVNDFQKGDIAEGYSVSREKKESFPLTVTSAQKNPTAFYLCASSITWTGGIPANEQFFGPGTRLTVL.

The chain carries TRBV5-4 and TRBJ2-1; D possibly matches TRBD1 or TRBD2 (5 bases each). This CDR3 has 15 amino acids. V lost 3 bases and J lost 5, with 15 bases in between. Germline V lookup: CDR1 SGHNT, CDR2 YYREEE (reference sequence). CDR3: CASSSFFGANNEQFF. For the CDR3, the DNA is TGTGCCAGCAGCTCCTTTTTCGGGGCAAACAATGAGCAGTTCTTC.

Details on this clone: Mismatch with germline at one junction end may stem from a read error. V is TRBV4-1 and J is TRBJ1-1, with no clear D. CDR1 is MGHRA, CDR2 YSYEKL, per germline. The CDR3 is made up of 16 amino acids. The CDR3 protein is CAGSPINRRMNTEAFF. The CDR3 bases are TGCGCCGGCAGCCCGATAAACCGGCGGATGAACACTGAAGCTTTCTTT.

This clone was counted a single time. The genes are TRBV10-2 and TRBJ1-6; D is ambiguous. CDR3 length equals 14 residues. Trimming took off 1 base at V and 7 bases at J, with 8 bases between the two ends. The germline V gene has CDR1 WSHSY and CDR2 SAAADI. CDR3 residues: CASSEWASNSPLHF. The CDR3 nucleotides read TGCGCCAGCAGTGAGTGGGCTTCAAATTCACCCCTCCACTTT.

This chain links TRBV6-1 with TRBJ2-5; possibly TRBD1 or TRBD2 for D (5 bases each). The V end was cut by 8 bases, the J end by 2 bases, with 15 bases between. CDR1 and CDR2 from the germline V gene are MNHNS and SASEGT. The CDR3 covers 14 residues. CDR3 amino acids: CASLRFGAQETQYF. The CDR3 coding sequence is TGTGCCAGCCTTAGGTTCGGGGCTCAAGAGACCCAGTACTTC.

The gene calls are TRBV7-8 and TRBJ2-5; D is ambiguous. Germline CDR1 reads SGHVS; CDR2 reads FQNEAQ. CDR3 length equals 11 residues. The V end was cut by 2 bases, the J end by 5 bases, with 3 bases between. CDR3 sequence reads: CASSLSETQYF. CDR3 sequence (DNA): TGTGCCAGCAGCTTATCCGAGACCCAGTACTTC. The full variable domain, its missing parts supplied by reference TRBV7-8 and TRBJ2-5, is GAGVSQSPRYKVAKRGQDVALRCDPISGHVSLFWYQQALGQGPEFLTYFQNEAQLDKSGLPSDRFFAERPEGSVSTLKIQRTQQEDSAVYLCASSLSETQYFGPGTRLLVL.